The 22 T cell receptor beta chains below come from one sample, sequenced in a study of T cell repertoires in cytomegalovirus infection. One entry per CDR3 protein results from TCRdb running MiXCR on the reads. This table holds 150,000 or so distinct CDR3 sequences, approximately 21% found once. Their target antigens are unknown. This specimen consisted of CD8+ T cells from cultured PBMCs, obtained from culture after CMV antigen stimulation. These receptors were obtained from a human donor in good health (CMV status not recorded). Some clones in this sample may be carry-over from other donors' samples.

This clonotype has more than one count but fewer than ten. The chain's CDR3 is CASIMTGQGGQPQHF. The CDR3 DNA follows: TGTGCCAGCATCATGACCGGACAGGGGGGTCAGCCCCAGCATTTT. The V call is TRBV6-1, the J call TRBJ1-5, with TRBD1 identical over 10 bases. CDR1 and CDR2 from the germline V gene are MNHNS and SASEGT. The CDR3 loop spans 15 amino acids. The V and J ends lost 7 bases and 6 bases, in that order; junction bases with no gene match: 9.

This clonotype showed up just a few times. The genes are TRBV5-6 and TRBJ1-4; a weak D match, TRBD1 (6 bases). V was trimmed by 4 bases and J by 7 bases, leaving 17 bases between them. Germline lookup yields CDR1 SGHDT and CDR2 YYEEEE. The CDR3 loop spans 15 amino acids. CDR3 in amino acids: CASSLSTGSVEKLFF. The DNA for the CDR3 is TGTGCCAGCAGCCTATCTACAGGGTCTGTTGAAAAACTGTTTTTT.

This clonotype was observed a few times. The chain recombines TRBV15 with TRBJ2-2; possibly TRBD1 or TRBD2 for D (5 bases each). Germline V gene sequence: CDR1 LNHNV, CDR2 YYDKDF (reference sequence). The CDR3 runs to 16 residues. Trimming took off 5 bases at V and 7 bases at J, with 20 bases between the two ends. Written as DNA, the CDR3 is TGTGCCACCAGCTCCCGGTCACACCAGGGAGTCGGGGAGCTGTTTTTT. It translates to CATSSRSHQGVGELFF.

The CDR3 DNA reads TGTGCCAGCAGGCTAGGAAGCACTGAAGCTTTCTTT. Residues: CASRLGSTEAFF. V is TRBV6-2 or TRBV6-3 and J is TRBJ1-1; no firm D call. CDR3 length equals 12 residues. Per germline, CDR1 MNHEY and CDR2 SVGEGT. V shed 6 bases and J shed 4 bases, with 9 bases lying between them.

V usage is TRBV11-2 and J usage is TRBJ2-7; D gene uncertain. There are 14 residues in the CDR3. V shed 1 base and J shed 2 bases, with 9 bases lying between them. Germline assignment: CDR1 SGHAT and CDR2 FQNNGV. The CDR3: CASSLVGSTYEQYF. The CDR3 DNA is TGTGCCAGCAGCTTAGTTGGATCAACCTACGAGCAGTACTTC. The whole variable domain, filled in from reference TRBV11-2 and TRBJ2-7, reads EAGVAQSPRYKIIEKRQSVAFWCNPISGHATLYWYQQILGQGPKLLIQFQNNGVVDDSQLPKDRFSAERLKGVDSTLKIQPAKLEDSAVYLCASSLVGSTYEQYFGPGTRLTVT.

The chain employs TRBV7-6 and TRBJ2-5; D is undetermined. Looked up from germline, CDR1 is SGHVS and CDR2 is FNYEAQ. V shed 5 bases and J shed 3 bases, with 13 bases lying between them. This CDR3 comprises 14 residues. In nucleotides, the CDR3 is TGTGCCAGCAGCCCTAGTCGGGTAGAAGAGACCCAGTACTTC. Amino acid sequence: CASSPSRVEETQYF.

This clonotype was detected only a few times. The chain recombines TRBV19 with TRBJ1-1, with 8 bases matching TRBD1. Germline CDR1 is LNHDA and CDR2 is SQIVND (reference sequence). The CDR3 has 17 residues. The ends lost 4 bases at V and 4 bases at J; junction bases unmatched: 14. The CDR3 loop is CASSTPGGDRKSTEAFF. CDR3 nucleotide sequence: TGTGCCAGTAGTACCCCTGGAGGGGACAGGAAGAGCACTGAAGCTTTCTTT.

This clonotype appeared a few times. The chain recombines TRBV6-5 with TRBJ2-1; 10 bases match TRBD1. The germline V gene has CDR1 MNHEY and CDR2 SVGAGI. The CDR3 contains 17 residues. The J segment lost 7 bases and the V segment lost 1 base, leaving 10 bases of the junction unmatched. Here the CDR3 reads CASSYYVDRGRWNEQFF. The CDR3 region has the DNA TGTGCCAGCAGTTACTACGTTGACAGGGGGCGTTGGAATGAGCAGTTCTTC.

Only a few counts were recorded for this clonotype. This sequence joins TRBV7-8 and TRBJ1-5, with TRBD1 as a possible D gene (5 bases). CDR1 SGHVS and CDR2 FQNEAQ come from the germline V gene. V shed 5 bases and J shed 0 bases, with 14 bases lying between them. CDR3 length equals 16 residues. The CDR3 reads CASSPMGGYSNQPQHF. CDR3 bases: TGTGCCAGCAGCCCCATGGGGGGATATAGCAATCAGCCCCAGCATTTT.

Note on this clonotype: The missing conserved phenylalanine or tryptophan at the end of this CDR3 makes a read error likely. The CDR3 reads CASSLGTGLYRGSNQPQHL. CDR3 coding DNA: TGTGCCAGCAGCTTAGGGACAGGTTTATACCGGGGGAGCAATCAGCCCCAGCATTTA. The chain is built from TRBV13 and TRBJ1-5; perhaps TRBD1 as D (6 bases). CDR1 is PRHDT, CDR2 FYEKMQ, per germline (reference sequence). Trimming removed 0 bases at V and 1 base at J, with 19 bases between. The CDR3 extends over 19 amino acids.

This clonotype was recorded a few times. This sequence joins TRBV4-3 and TRBJ2-1, with D possibly matching TRBD2 (5 bases). The ends were cut back, 3 bases at V and 2 bases at J, with 14 bases in the middle. Germline lookup yields CDR1 LGHNA and CDR2 YSLEER. There are 16 residues in the CDR3. CDR3 sequence reads: CASSQRPGITYNEQFF. CDR3 coding DNA: TGCGCCAGCAGCCAGCGACCGGGAATCACCTACAATGAGCAGTTCTTC.

The chain uses TRBV7-2 and TRBJ2-7; tentative D call: TRBD2 (6 bases). CDR3 length: 18 residues. Trimming removed 1 base from V and 3 bases from J, with 22 bases in between. Germline V lookup: CDR1 SGHTA, CDR2 FQGNSA. The CDR3 region is CASSLGPPGVGPIYEQYF. In DNA, the CDR3 is TGTGCCAGCAGCTTAGGGCCGCCGGGGGTAGGACCCATCTACGAGCAGTACTTC. The full variable domain, its missing parts supplied by reference TRBV7-2 and TRBJ2-7, is GAGVSQSPSNKVTEKGKDVELRCDPISGHTALYWYRQSLGQGLEFLIYFQGNSAPDKSGLPSDRFSAERTGGSVSTLTIQRTQQEDSAVYLCASSLGPPGVGPIYEQYFGPGTRLTVT.

This clonotype occurred a few times. V is TRBV5-5 and J is TRBJ2-3; D is unresolved. Trimming removed 6 bases at V and 0 bases at J, with 14 bases between. This CDR3 is built from 15 residues. CDR1 is SGHKS, CDR2 YYEKEE, per germline (reference sequence). This CDR3 reads CASTPWSVSTDTQYF. The CDR3 DNA reads TGTGCCAGCACCCCGTGGAGTGTTAGCACAGATACGCAGTATTTT.

CDR3 coding DNA: TGTGCCACCAGTGATCATAGTACGCATACGCAGTATTTT. It encodes CATSDHSTHTQYF. The chain combines TRBV24-1 with TRBJ2-3; D call uncertain. Germline V lookup: CDR1 KGHDR, CDR2 SFDVKD. The length of the CDR3 is 13 residues. Trimming removed 3 bases from V and 7 bases from J, with 10 bases in between.

V usage is TRBV7-9 and J usage is TRBJ2-5; D uncertain. This CDR3 comprises 13 residues. Germline-derived CDR1 and CDR2 are SEHNR and FQNEAQ (reference sequence). Trimming removed 3 bases from V and 1 base from J, with 6 bases in between. CDR3 amino acids: CASSFDGQETQYF. CDR3 DNA: TGTGCCAGCAGCTTTGACGGCCAAGAGACCCAGTACTTC.

The gene calls are TRBV27 and TRBJ2-7; 12 bases match TRBD2. CDR1 is MNHEY and CDR2 is SMNVEV in the germline V gene (reference sequence). After removal of 3 bases from V and 3 bases from J, the junction contained 3 bases not matched to a gene. The CDR3 is made up of 15 amino acids. The CDR3 sequence: CASSLTSGGFYEQYF. CDR3 DNA sequence: TGTGCCAGCAGTTTGACTAGCGGGGGTTTCTACGAGCAGTACTTC.

The CDR3 coding sequence is TGTGCCAGCAGTTTAGCCGGGGCCAACTACGAGCAGTACTTC. Its translation: CASSLAGANYEQYF. The chain couples TRBV12-3 or TRBV12-4 to TRBJ2-7; D tentatively reads TRBD1 or TRBD2 (5 bases each). The ends were cut back, 0 bases at V and 3 bases at J, with 9 bases in the middle. The CDR3 has 14 residues.

This clonotype was found a few times. V gene TRBV7-9 combines with J gene TRBJ2-1; D remains unclear. Germline CDR1 SEHNR, CDR2 FQNEAQ (reference sequence). The CDR3 is 15 amino acids. V lost 5 bases and J 3 bases, leaving 14 bases between the germline ends. The CDR3 region has the DNA TGTGCCAGCAGCGTTTCTGAGGCCTTCTACAATGAGCAGTTCTTC. Its protein is CASSVSEAFYNEQFF.

This clonotype has only a few counts. The CDR3 loop is CASSLAPQGWRQETQYF. The DNA of the CDR3 is TGTGCCAGCAGCTTAGCCCCACAGGGTTGGAGACAAGAGACCCAGTACTTC. V usage is TRBV7-9 and J usage is TRBJ2-5, with a weak D call TRBD1 (6 bases). The CDR3 length is 17 residues. With 0 bases removed from V and 2 bases from J, the gap between germline ends came to 16 bases. Germline CDR1 reads SEHNR; CDR2 reads FQNEAQ (reference sequence).

This clonotype was seen only a few times. V usage is TRBV7-2 and J usage is TRBJ2-7, with D possibly matching TRBD2 (5 bases). Germline CDR1 SGHTA, CDR2 FQGNSA. The CDR3 contains 12 residues. Trimming removed 1 base at V and 6 bases at J, with 7 bases between. The CDR3 DNA follows: TGTGCCAGCAGCTTAGGAGGGCTCGAGCAGTACTTC. It yields the protein CASSLGGLEQYF.

The CDR3 nucleotides read TGTGCCAGCAGCTTTATTGTCGGACACATTCAGTACTTC. Amino acid sequence: CASSFIVGHIQYF. This rearrangement joins TRBV7-9 to TRBJ2-4; D is undetermined. CDR3 size: 13 residues. V gave up 3 bases and J gave up 8 bases, with 11 bases separating them. From germline, CDR1 is SEHNR and CDR2 FQNEAQ (reference sequence). Full variable domain (remainder filled in from reference TRBV7-9 and TRBJ2-4): DTGVSQNPRHKITKRGQNVTFRCDPISEHNRLYWYRQTLGQGPEFLTYFQNEAQLEKSRLLSDRFSAERPKGSFSTLEIQRTEQGDSAMYLCASSFIVGHIQYFGAGTRLSVL.

The chain has TRBV7-6 and TRBJ1-1, with D possibly matching TRBD1 (5 bases). Germline V gene data show CDR1 as SGHVS and CDR2 as FNYEAQ. This CDR3 has 15 residues. With 5 bases removed from V and 1 base from J, the gap between germline ends came to 14 bases. CDR3 sequence: CASSLGDGQNTEAFF. For the CDR3, the DNA is TGTGCCAGCAGCCTAGGGGATGGGCAGAACACTGAAGCTTTCTTT.